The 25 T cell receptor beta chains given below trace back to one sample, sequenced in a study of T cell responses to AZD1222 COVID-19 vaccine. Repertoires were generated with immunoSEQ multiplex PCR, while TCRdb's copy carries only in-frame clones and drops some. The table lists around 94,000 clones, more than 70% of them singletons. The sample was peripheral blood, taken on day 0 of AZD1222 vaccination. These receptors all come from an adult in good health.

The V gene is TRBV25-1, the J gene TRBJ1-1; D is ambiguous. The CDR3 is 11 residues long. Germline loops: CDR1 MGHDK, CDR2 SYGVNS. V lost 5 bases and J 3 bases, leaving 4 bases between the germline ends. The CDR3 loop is CASSRYTEAFF. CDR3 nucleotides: TGTGCCAGCAGTCGGTACACTGAAGCTTTCTTT.

The DNA for the CDR3 is TGTGCCAGCAGCGGGGTCGGCAACTCCTATAATTCACCCCTCCACTTT. Its translation: CASSGVGNSYNSPLHF. This rearrangement joins TRBV9 to TRBJ1-6, with unresolved D. The CDR3 contains 16 residues. Germline V gives CDR1 SGDLS, CDR2 YYNGEE. V gave up 3 bases and J gave up 0 bases, with 10 bases separating them.

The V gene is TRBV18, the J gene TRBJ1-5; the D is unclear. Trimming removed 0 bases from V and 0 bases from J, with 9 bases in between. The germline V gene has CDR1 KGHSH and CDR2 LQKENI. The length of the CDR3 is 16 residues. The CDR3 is CASSPPGSDSNQPQHF. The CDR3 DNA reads TGTGCCAGCTCACCACCGGGATCCGATAGCAATCAGCCCCAGCATTTT.

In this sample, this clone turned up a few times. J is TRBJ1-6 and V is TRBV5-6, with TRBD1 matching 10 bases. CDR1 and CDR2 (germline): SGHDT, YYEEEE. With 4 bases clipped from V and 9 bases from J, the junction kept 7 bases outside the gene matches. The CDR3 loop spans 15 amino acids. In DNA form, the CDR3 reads TGTGCCAGCAGCGCGGACAGGGGGGGGATTTCACCCCTCCACTTT. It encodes CASSADRGGISPLHF. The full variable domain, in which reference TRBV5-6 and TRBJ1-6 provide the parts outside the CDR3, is DAGVTQSPTHLIKTRGQQVTLRCSPKSGHDTVSWYQQALGQGPQFIFQYYEEEERQRGNFPDRFSGHQFPNYSSELNVNALLLGDSALYLCASSADRGGISPLHFGNGTRLTVT.

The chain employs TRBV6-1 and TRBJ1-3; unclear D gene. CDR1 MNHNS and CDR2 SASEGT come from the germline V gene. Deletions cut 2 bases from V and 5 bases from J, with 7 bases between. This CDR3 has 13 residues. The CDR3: CASSESRRNTIYF. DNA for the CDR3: TGTGCCAGCAGTGAAAGCAGAAGAAACACCATATATTTT.

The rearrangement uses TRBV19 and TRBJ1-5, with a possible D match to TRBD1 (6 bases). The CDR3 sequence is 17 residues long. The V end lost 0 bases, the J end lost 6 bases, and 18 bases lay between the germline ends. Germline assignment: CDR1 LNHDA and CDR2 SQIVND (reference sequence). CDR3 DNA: TGTGCCAGTAGTATAGATCGGGACACCTCGAGGAGTCAGCCCCAGCATTTT. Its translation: CASSIDRDTSRSQPQHF. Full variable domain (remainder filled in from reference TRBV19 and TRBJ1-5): DGGITQSPKYLFRKEGQNVTLSCEQNLNHDAMYWYRQDPGQGLRLIYYSQIVNDFQKGDIAEGYSVSREKKESFPLTVTSAQKNPTAFYLCASSIDRDTSRSQPQHFGDGTRLSIL.

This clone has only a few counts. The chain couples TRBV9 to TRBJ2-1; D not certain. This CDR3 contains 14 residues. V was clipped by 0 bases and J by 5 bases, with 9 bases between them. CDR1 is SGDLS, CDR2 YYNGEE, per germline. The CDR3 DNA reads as TGTGCCAGCAGCGTAGAGGCCGGGCACAATGAGCAGTTCTTC. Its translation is CASSVEAGHNEQFF.

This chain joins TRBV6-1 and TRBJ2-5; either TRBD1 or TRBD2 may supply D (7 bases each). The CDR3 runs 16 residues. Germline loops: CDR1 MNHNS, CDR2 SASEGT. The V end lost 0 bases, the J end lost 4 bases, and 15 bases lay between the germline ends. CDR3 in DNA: TGTGCCAGCAGTGAAGCGTTGGTCAGGGGGGGAGAGACCCAGTACTTC. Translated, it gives CASSEALVRGGETQYF.

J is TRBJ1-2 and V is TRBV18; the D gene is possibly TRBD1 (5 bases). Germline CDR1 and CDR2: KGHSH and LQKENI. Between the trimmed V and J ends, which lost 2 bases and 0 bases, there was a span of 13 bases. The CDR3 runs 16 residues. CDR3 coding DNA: TGTGCCAGCTCACCAGACAGAGGAGAGACTAACTATGGCTACACCTTC. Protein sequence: CASSPDRGETNYGYTF.

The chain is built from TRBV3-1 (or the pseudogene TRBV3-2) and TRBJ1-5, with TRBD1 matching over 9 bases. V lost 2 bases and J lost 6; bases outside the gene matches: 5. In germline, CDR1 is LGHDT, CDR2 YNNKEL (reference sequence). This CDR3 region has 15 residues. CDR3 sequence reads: CASSQQTGGTQPQHF. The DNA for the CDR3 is TGTGCCAGCAGCCAACAAACAGGGGGCACTCAGCCCCAGCATTTT.

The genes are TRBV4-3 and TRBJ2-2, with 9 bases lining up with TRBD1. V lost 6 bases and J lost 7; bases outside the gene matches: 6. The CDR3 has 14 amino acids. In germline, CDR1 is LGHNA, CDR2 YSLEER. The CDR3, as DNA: TGCGCCAGCAGTTCACAGGGGGCGAGCGGGGAGCTGTTTTTT. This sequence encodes CASSSQGASGELFF.

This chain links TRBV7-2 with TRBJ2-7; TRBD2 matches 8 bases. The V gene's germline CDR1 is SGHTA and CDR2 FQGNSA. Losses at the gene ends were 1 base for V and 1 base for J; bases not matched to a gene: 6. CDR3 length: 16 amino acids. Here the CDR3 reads CASSLEGGRTSYEQYF. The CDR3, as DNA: TGTGCCAGCAGCTTAGAGGGCGGGAGGACTTCCTACGAGCAGTACTTC.

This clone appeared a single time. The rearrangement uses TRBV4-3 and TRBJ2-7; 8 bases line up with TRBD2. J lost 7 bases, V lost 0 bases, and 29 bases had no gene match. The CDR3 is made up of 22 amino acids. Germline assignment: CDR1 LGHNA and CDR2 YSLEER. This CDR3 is CASSQEEGLSGKGPGATGEQYF. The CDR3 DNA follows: TGCGCCAGCAGCCAAGAGGAAGGGCTTAGCGGGAAGGGACCTGGGGCTACTGGTGAGCAGTACTTC.

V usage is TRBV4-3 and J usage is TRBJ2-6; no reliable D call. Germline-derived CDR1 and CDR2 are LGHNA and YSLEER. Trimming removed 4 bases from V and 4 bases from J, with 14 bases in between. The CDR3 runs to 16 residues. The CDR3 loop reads CASSLNPGSGANVLTF. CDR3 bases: TGCGCCAGCAGCCTAAATCCAGGTTCCGGGGCCAACGTCCTGACTTTC.

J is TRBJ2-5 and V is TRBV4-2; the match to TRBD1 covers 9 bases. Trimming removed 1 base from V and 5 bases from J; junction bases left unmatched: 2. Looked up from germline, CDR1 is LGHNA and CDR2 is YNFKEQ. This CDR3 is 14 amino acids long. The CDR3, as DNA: TGTGCCAGCAGCCAAGGGGGGACAGGGGAGACCCAGTACTTC. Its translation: CASSQGGTGETQYF.

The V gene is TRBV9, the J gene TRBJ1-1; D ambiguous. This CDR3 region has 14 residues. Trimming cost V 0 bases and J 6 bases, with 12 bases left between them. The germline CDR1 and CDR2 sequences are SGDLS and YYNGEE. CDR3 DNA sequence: TGTGCCAGCAGCGTAGGTGTGGGGATGGCTGAAGCTTTCTTT. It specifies CASSVGVGMAEAFF.

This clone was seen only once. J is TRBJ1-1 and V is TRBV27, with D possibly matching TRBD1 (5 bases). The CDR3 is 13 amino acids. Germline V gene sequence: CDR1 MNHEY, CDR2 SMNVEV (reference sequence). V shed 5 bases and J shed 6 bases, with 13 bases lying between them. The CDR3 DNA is TGTGCCAGCAGTCTCAGGGAGGCGGCTGAAGCTTTCTTT. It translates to CASSLREAAEAFF.

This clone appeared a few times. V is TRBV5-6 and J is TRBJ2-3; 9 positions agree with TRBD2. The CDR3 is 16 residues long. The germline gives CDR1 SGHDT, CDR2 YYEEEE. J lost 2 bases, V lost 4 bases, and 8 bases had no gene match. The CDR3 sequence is CASSGLSGSLTDTQYF. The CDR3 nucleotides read TGTGCCAGCAGCGGACTTAGCGGGAGCCTCACAGATACGCAGTATTTT.

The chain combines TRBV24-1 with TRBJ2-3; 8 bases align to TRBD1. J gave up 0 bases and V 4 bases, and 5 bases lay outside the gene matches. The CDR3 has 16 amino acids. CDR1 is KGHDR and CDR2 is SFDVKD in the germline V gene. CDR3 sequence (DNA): TGTGCCACCAGTGAGCCGACAGGGGCTAGCACAGATACGCAGTATTTT. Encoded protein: CATSEPTGASTDTQYF.

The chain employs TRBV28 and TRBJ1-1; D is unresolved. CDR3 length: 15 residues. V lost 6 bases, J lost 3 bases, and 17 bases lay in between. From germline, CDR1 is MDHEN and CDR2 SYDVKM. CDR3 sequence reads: CASSPGSGVHTEAFF. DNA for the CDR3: TGTGCCAGCAGCCCTGGTTCTGGGGTTCACACTGAAGCTTTCTTT.

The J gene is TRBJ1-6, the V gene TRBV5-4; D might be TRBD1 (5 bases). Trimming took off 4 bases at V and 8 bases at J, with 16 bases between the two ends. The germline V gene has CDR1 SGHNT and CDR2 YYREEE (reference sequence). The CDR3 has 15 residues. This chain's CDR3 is CASSGPSGSHSPLHF. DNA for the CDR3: TGTGCCAGCAGCGGGCCCTCAGGGTCGCATTCACCCCTCCACTTT.

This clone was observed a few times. The DNA for the CDR3 is TGTGCCAGCAGCTCCGAGACTGAAGGTTCACCCCTCCACTTT. Translation: CASSSETEGSPLHF. This chain uses TRBV7-9 with TRBJ1-6; D gene ambiguous. Germline values: CDR1 SEHNR, CDR2 FQNEAQ (reference sequence). Trimming cost V 4 bases and J 9 bases, with 13 bases left between them. This CDR3 region has 14 residues.

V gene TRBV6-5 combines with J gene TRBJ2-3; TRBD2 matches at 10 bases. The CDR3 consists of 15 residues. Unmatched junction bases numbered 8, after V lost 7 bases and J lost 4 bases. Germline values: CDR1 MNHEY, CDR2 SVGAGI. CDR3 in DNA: TGTGCCAGCACGCCAATAGCGGGAGGTGCAGATACGCAGTATTTT. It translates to CASTPIAGGADTQYF.

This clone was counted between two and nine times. CDR3 sequence reads: CSVDIVGNEQYF. CDR3 coding DNA: TGCAGCGTGGACATAGTGGGGAACGAGCAGTACTTC. The V call is TRBV29-1, the J call TRBJ2-7, with D perhaps TRBD1 (5 bases). V was trimmed by 6 bases and J by 5 bases, leaving 14 bases between them. This CDR3 contains 12 residues. Per the germline V gene, CDR1 is SQVTM and CDR2 is ANQGSEA.

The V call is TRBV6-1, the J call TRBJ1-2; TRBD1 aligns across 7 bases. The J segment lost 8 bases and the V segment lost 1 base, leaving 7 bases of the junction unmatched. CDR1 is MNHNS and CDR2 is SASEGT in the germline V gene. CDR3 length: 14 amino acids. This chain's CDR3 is CASSEDGTVYGYTF. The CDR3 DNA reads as TGTGCCAGCAGTGAAGACGGGACAGTGTACGGCTACACCTTC.